This TCR beta chain derives from a study of cytomegalovirus exposure and HLA in healthy donors. Study-wide findings and caveats: The study flagged around 150 TCR beta chains as cytomegalovirus-associated. Immune exposure information available was restricted to CMV serostatus.

In regard to this clone: Its antigen is as yet unknown.

Trimming left V 3 bases short and J 9 bases short, with 18 bases between. Germline loops: CDR1 LGHNA, CDR2 YNFKEQ. This CDR3 comprises 16 residues. Participants comprised healthy donors of bone marrow. A multiplex PCR was run with 60 Vbeta primers and 13 Jbeta primers. Data came from immunoSEQ multiplex PCR; TCRdb stores just in-frame clones and leaves some out. This table has 90,000 to 120,000 clones, 75% to 80% appearing once. The receptor's source is a man between 60 and 70 years old in good health and CMV-seropositive. Input material: PBMCs. V usage is TRBV4-2 and J usage is TRBJ1-6; tentative D call: TRBD1 (6 bases). CDR3 nucleotide sequence: TGTGCCAGCAGCCATCCGACAGGATCTTGGGTTTCACCCCTCCACTTT. Its protein product is CASSHPTGSWVSPLHF.